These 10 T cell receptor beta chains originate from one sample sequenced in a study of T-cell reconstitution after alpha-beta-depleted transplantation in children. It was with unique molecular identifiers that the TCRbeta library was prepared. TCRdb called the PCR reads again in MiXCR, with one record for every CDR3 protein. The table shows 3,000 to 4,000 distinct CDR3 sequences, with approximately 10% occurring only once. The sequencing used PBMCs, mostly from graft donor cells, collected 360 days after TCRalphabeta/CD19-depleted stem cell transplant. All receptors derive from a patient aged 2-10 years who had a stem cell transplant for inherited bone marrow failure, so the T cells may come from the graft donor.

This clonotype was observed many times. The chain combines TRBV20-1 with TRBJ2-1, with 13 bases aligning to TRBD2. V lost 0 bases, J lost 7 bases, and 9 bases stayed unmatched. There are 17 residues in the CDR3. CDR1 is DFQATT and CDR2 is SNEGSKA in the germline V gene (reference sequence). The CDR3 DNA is TGCAGTGCTAGAGATCCCACTAGCGGGAGGGCCGGTAATGAGCAGTTCTTC. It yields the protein CSARDPTSGRAGNEQFF.

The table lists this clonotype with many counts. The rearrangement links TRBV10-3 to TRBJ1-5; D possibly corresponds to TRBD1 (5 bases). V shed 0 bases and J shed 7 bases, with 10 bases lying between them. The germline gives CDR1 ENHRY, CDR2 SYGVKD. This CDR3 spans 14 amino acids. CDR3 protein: CAISESGGDQPQHF. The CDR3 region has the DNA TGTGCCATCAGTGAGTCGGGAGGGGACCAGCCCCAGCATTTT.

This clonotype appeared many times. The CDR3 sequence is CASSPGDYFGGETQYF. In DNA, the CDR3 is TGTGCCAGCAGTCCGGGGGACTACTTCGGTGGAGAGACCCAGTACTTC. The rearrangement uses TRBV27 and TRBJ2-5; TRBD2 matches 7 bases. Germline-derived CDR1 and CDR2 are MNHEY and SMNVEV (reference sequence). V lost 5 bases, J lost 4 bases, and 13 bases stayed unmatched. The CDR3 spans 16 residues.

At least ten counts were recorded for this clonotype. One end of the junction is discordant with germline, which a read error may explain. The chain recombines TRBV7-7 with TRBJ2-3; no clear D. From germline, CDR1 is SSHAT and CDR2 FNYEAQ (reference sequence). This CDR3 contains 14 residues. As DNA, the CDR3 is TGTGCTAGCAGCTTAGCCGGGTACACAGATACGCAGTATTTT. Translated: CASSLAGYTDTQYF.

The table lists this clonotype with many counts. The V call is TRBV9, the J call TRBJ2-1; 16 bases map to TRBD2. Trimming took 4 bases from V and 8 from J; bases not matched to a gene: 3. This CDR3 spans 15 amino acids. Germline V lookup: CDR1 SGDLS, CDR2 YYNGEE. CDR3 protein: CASSSGLAGGDEQFF. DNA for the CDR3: TGTGCCAGCAGCTCGGGACTAGCGGGAGGGGATGAGCAGTTCTTC.

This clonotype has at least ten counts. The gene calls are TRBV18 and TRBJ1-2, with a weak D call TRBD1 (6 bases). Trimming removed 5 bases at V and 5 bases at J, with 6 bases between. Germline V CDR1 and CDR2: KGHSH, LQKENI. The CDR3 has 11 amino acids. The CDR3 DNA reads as TGTGCCAGCTCAACAGGGTATGGCTACACCTTC. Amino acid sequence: CASSTGYGYTF.

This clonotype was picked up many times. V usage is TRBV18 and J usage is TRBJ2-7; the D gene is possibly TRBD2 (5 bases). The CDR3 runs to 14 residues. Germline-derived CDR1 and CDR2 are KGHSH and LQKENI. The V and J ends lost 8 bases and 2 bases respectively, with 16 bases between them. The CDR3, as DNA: TGTGCCAGCAGATATACCGGGGTAGCCTACGAGCAGTACTTC. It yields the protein CASRYTGVAYEQYF.

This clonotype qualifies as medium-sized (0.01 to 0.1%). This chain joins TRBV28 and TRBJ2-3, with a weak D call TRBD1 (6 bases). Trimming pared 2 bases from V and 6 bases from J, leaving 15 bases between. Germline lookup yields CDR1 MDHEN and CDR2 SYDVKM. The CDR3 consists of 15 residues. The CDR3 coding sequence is TGTGCCAGCAGTTTACTAGGGGGAGTTATTGATACGCAGTATTTT. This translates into CASSLLGGVIDTQYF.

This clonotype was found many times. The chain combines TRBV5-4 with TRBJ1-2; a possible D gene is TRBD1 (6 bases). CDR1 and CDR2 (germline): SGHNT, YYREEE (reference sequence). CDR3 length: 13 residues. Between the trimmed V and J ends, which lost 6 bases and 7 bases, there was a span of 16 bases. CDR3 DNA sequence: TGTGCCAGCACCGCTCGGGGGGCGGGTGGCTACACCTTC. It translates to CASTARGAGGYTF.

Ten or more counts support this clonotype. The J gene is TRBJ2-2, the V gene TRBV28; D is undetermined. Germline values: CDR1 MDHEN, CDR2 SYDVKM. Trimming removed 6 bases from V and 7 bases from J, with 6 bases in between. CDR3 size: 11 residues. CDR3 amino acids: CASSYLGELFF. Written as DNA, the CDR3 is TGTGCCAGCAGCTACCTCGGGGAGCTGTTTTTT.